These T cell receptor beta chains were read from a single sample in a study of cytomegalovirus exposure and HLA in healthy donors. Assay used: immunoSEQ multiplex PCR; TCRdb lists only in-frame clones, some missing. Of about 250,000 clones listed, 85% to 95% are singletons. Sequenced input: PBMCs. Receptors originate from a girl aged 2 to 10 in good health and CMV-seronegative. CDR3s include the opening cysteine and the closing phenylalanine or tryptophan. The D gene is left open where the match is weak. Where a row states a size, it is once, few, many or the class of an expanded clone; other rows omit it.

j_gene: TRBJ1-5; len: 16; v_gene: TRBV28; d_gene: TRBD1; abundance: .; CDR3aa: CASSFPTGGAGQPQHF; CDR3nt: TGTGCCAGCAGTTTCCCGACAGGGGGCGCGGGTCAGCCCCAGCATTTT
j_gene: TRBJ2-2; len: 17; v_gene: TRBV19; d_gene: .; abundance: few; CDR3aa: CASSIDRGRLLAGELFF; CDR3nt: TGTGCCAGTAGTATAGATCGCGGCAGATTATTAGCCGGGGAGCTGTTTTTT
j_gene: TRBJ2-1; len: 18; v_gene: TRBV11-2; d_gene: TRBD2; abundance: .; CDR3aa: CASTSGGTSGVAYNEQFF; CDR3nt: TGTGCCAGCACCTCCGGTGGGACTAGCGGGGTAGCCTACAATGAGCAGTTCTTC
j_gene: TRBJ1-2; len: 12; v_gene: TRBV2; d_gene: .; abundance: once; CDR3aa: CASSVAGGRYTF; CDR3nt: TGTGCCAGCAGTGTTGCCGGGGGTCGCTACACCTTC
j_gene: TRBJ1-3; len: 15; v_gene: TRBV28; d_gene: .; abundance: .; CDR3aa: CASSLWSQRGNTIYF; CDR3nt: TGTGCCAGCAGTTTATGGTCCCAGCGGGGAAACACCATATATTTT
j_gene: TRBJ2-1; len: 14; v_gene: TRBV28; d_gene: .; abundance: .; CDR3aa: CASSFRGVYNEQFF; CDR3nt: TGTGCCAGCAGTTTCCGCGGGGTGTACAATGAGCAGTTCTTC
j_gene: TRBJ2-1; len: 18; v_gene: TRBV4-2; d_gene: TRBD2; abundance: .; CDR3aa: CASSRTPTLAGDYNEQFF; CDR3nt: TGTGCCAGCAGCAGGACCCCCACACTAGCGGGGGACTACAATGAGCAGTTCTTC
j_gene: TRBJ1-1; len: 13; v_gene: TRBV9; d_gene: .; abundance: once; CDR3aa: CASSVGPGTEAFF; CDR3nt: TGTGCCAGCAGCGTAGGCCCAGGGACAGAAGCTTTCTTT
j_gene: TRBJ1-2; len: 16; v_gene: TRBV5-1; d_gene: .; abundance: once; CDR3aa: CASSLSSGSLGYGYTF; CDR3nt: TGCGCCAGCAGCTTGTCGAGCGGCAGCCTGGGGTATGGCTACACCTTC
j_gene: TRBJ2-6; len: 13; v_gene: TRBV19; d_gene: TRBD2; abundance: .; CDR3aa: CATGGAGANVLTF; CDR3nt: TGTGCCACTGGGGGGGCTGGGGCCAACGTCCTGACTTTC
j_gene: TRBJ2-7; len: 11; v_gene: TRBV2; d_gene: .; abundance: .; CDR3aa: CASRGGAEQYF; CDR3nt: TGTGCCAGCAGGGGGGGGGCCGAGCAGTACTTC
j_gene: TRBJ1-5; len: 15; v_gene: TRBV7-9; d_gene: .; abundance: .; CDR3aa: CASSPIETGNQPQHF; CDR3nt: TGTGCCAGCAGCCCCATCGAGACAGGCAATCAGCCCCAGCATTTT
j_gene: TRBJ1-4; len: 14; v_gene: TRBV18; d_gene: .; abundance: .; CDR3aa: CASSPGAQREKLFF; CDR3nt: TGTGCCAGCTCACCAGGGGCCCAAAGGGAAAAACTGTTTTTT
j_gene: TRBJ2-3; len: 16; v_gene: TRBV28; d_gene: TRBD2; abundance: .; CDR3aa: CASSLWERGDVDTQYF; CDR3nt: TGTGCCAGCAGTTTATGGGAGCGGGGGGATGTAGATACGCAGTATTTT
j_gene: TRBJ2-3; len: 16; v_gene: TRBV27; d_gene: .; abundance: .; CDR3aa: CASSMTGTPRTDTQYF; CDR3nt: TGTGCCAGCAGTATGACAGGGACTCCTCGCACAGATACGCAGTATTTT
j_gene: TRBJ1-1; len: 14; v_gene: TRBV5-1; d_gene: .; abundance: .; CDR3aa: CASSLRTANTEAFF; CDR3nt: TGCGCCAGCAGCTTAAGGACAGCGAACACTGAAGCTTTCTTT
j_gene: TRBJ2-1; len: 17; v_gene: TRBV28; d_gene: TRBD1; abundance: .; CDR3aa: CASSLGTAFRGYNEQFF; CDR3nt: TGTGCCAGCAGTTTAGGGACAGCCTTCCGTGGGTACAATGAGCAGTTCTTC
j_gene: TRBJ1-6; len: 15; v_gene: TRBV30; d_gene: TRBD1; abundance: .; CDR3aa: CAWSVGGQAYSPLHF; CDR3nt: TGTGCCTGGAGTGTAGGAGGACAGGCTTATTCACCCCTCCACTTT
j_gene: TRBJ2-5; len: 14; v_gene: TRBV7-8; d_gene: TRBD2; abundance: .; CDR3aa: CASSPGLAKETQYF; CDR3nt: TGTGCCAGCAGCCCAGGACTAGCGAAAGAGACCCAGTACTTC
j_gene: TRBJ1-1; len: 14; v_gene: TRBV6-1; d_gene: TRBD1; abundance: .; CDR3aa: CASTWNTGGTEAFF; CDR3nt: TGTGCCAGCACCTGGAACACAGGGGGAACTGAAGCTTTCTTT
j_gene: TRBJ2-3; len: 15; v_gene: TRBV5-6; d_gene: TRBD2; abundance: .; CDR3aa: CASSYGLAGADTQYF; CDR3nt: TGTGCCAGCAGCTACGGACTAGCGGGGGCAGATACGCAGTATTTT
j_gene: TRBJ2-1; len: 15; v_gene: TRBV6-1; d_gene: .; abundance: .; CDR3aa: CASSDERASYNEQFF; CDR3nt: TGTGCCAGCAGTGACGAGCGGGCTTCCTACAATGAGCAGTTCTTC
j_gene: TRBJ1-5; len: 13; v_gene: TRBV30; d_gene: .; abundance: .; CDR3aa: CAWSGTGNQPQHF; CDR3nt: TGTGCCTGGAGTGGCACGGGAAATCAGCCCCAGCATTTT
j_gene: TRBJ1-2; len: 16; v_gene: TRBV27; d_gene: .; abundance: few; CDR3aa: CASSKFRGGENYGYTF; CDR3nt: TGTGCCAGCAGTAAATTCCGGGGGGGGGAAAACTATGGCTACACCTTC
j_gene: TRBJ2-7; len: 12; v_gene: TRBV7-6; d_gene: .; abundance: once; CDR3aa: CASSLDSREQYF; CDR3nt: TGTGCCAGCAGCTTAGATTCCCGGGAGCAGTACTTC
j_gene: TRBJ1-2; len: 12; v_gene: TRBV19; d_gene: .; abundance: .; CDR3aa: CASQPADYGYTF; CDR3nt: TGTGCCTCCCAGCCCGCGGATTATGGCTACACCTTC
j_gene: TRBJ2-7; len: 18; v_gene: TRBV18; d_gene: .; abundance: .; CDR3aa: CASSQRLRSQTGDYEQYF; CDR3nt: TGTGCCAGCTCACAACGACTCAGGAGTCAGACGGGGGACTACGAGCAGTACTTC
j_gene: TRBJ2-3; len: 17; v_gene: TRBV5-6; d_gene: .; abundance: .; CDR3aa: CASSFFLAVPNTDTQYF; CDR3nt: TGTGCCAGCAGCTTCTTCTTAGCGGTACCGAACACAGATACGCAGTATTTT
j_gene: TRBJ2-7; len: 17; v_gene: TRBV5-6; d_gene: TRBD2; abundance: .; CDR3aa: CASSQRTGLAGAHEQYF; CDR3nt: TGTGCCAGCAGCCAACGGACTGGGCTAGCGGGAGCTCACGAGCAGTACTTC
j_gene: TRBJ1-4; len: 15; v_gene: TRBV28; d_gene: TRBD1; abundance: .; CDR3aa: CASSLYTGDDEKLFF; CDR3nt: TGTGCCAGCAGCCTATATACAGGGGACGATGAAAAACTGTTTTTT
j_gene: TRBJ1-6; len: 13; v_gene: TRBV6-1; d_gene: .; abundance: .; CDR3aa: CASIGGGNSPLHF; CDR3nt: TGTGCCAGCATTGGGGGGGGAAATTCACCCCTCCACTTT
j_gene: TRBJ2-1; len: 11; v_gene: TRBV6-5; d_gene: .; abundance: .; CDR3aa: CASSRGVGQFF; CDR3nt: TGTGCCAGCAGCCGCGGAGTAGGGCAGTTCTTC
j_gene: TRBJ2-5; len: 18; v_gene: TRBV11-2; d_gene: .; abundance: .; CDR3aa: CASSFLGGGVGHQETQYF; CDR3nt: TGTGCCAGCAGCTTTCTAGGAGGAGGGGTGGGGCACCAAGAGACCCAGTACTTC
j_gene: TRBJ1-5; len: 14; v_gene: TRBV27; d_gene: TRBD1; abundance: .; CDR3aa: CASSSGTGNQPQHF; CDR3nt: TGTGCCAGCAGTTCCGGGACAGGGAATCAGCCCCAGCATTTT
j_gene: TRBJ2-3; len: 16; v_gene: TRBV5-1; d_gene: .; abundance: .; CDR3aa: CASSWPPRAVTDTQYF; CDR3nt: TGCGCCAGCAGCTGGCCACCGCGGGCCGTCACAGATACGCAGTATTTT
j_gene: TRBJ1-1; len: 14; v_gene: TRBV30; d_gene: .; abundance: .; CDR3aa: CAWSNGGGNTEAFF; CDR3nt: TGTGCCTGGAGTAATGGGGGAGGGAACACTGAAGCTTTCTTT
j_gene: TRBJ1-2; len: 12; v_gene: TRBV7-9; d_gene: .; abundance: .; CDR3aa: CASSLGAYGYTF; CDR3nt: TGTGCCAGCAGCTTAGGGGCCTATGGCTACACCTTC
j_gene: TRBJ2-4; len: 15; v_gene: TRBV6-5; d_gene: TRBD1; abundance: .; CDR3aa: CASSAGTGGWHIQYF; CDR3nt: TGTGCCAGCAGCGCTGGGACAGGGGGTTGGCACATTCAGTACTTC
j_gene: TRBJ2-1; len: 13; v_gene: TRBV27; d_gene: .; abundance: .; CDR3aa: CASSFDSNNEQFF; CDR3nt: TGTGCCAGCAGTTTTGACTCAAACAATGAGCAGTTCTTC
j_gene: TRBJ1-1; len: 14; v_gene: TRBV5-1; d_gene: .; abundance: .; CDR3aa: CASSFGGMNTEAFF; CDR3nt: TGCGCCAGCAGCTTCGGGGGGATGAACACTGAAGCTTTCTTT
j_gene: TRBJ1-1; len: 15; v_gene: TRBV4-1; d_gene: TRBD1; abundance: .; CDR3aa: CASSPEGTGIFEAFF; CDR3nt: TGCGCCAGCAGCCCCGAAGGGACAGGGATATTTGAAGCTTTCTTT
j_gene: TRBJ1-2; len: 14; v_gene: TRBV27; d_gene: .; abundance: .; CDR3aa: CASSLSGSGYGYTF; CDR3nt: TGTGCCAGCAGTTTATCTGGGAGCGGTTATGGCTACACCTTC
j_gene: TRBJ2-1; len: 15; v_gene: TRBV7-9; d_gene: TRBD1; abundance: .; CDR3aa: CASSTGQGARNEQFF; CDR3nt: TGTGCCAGCAGTACGGGACAGGGGGCGAGGAATGAGCAGTTCTTC
j_gene: TRBJ2-1; len: 16; v_gene: TRBV13; d_gene: TRBD1; abundance: .; CDR3aa: CASQRKQGVSYNEQFF; CDR3nt: TGTGCCAGCCAACGGAAACAGGGGGTTTCCTACAATGAGCAGTTCTTC